The 21 T cell receptor beta chains given below trace back to one sample, sequenced in a study of blood T cells in healthy people across ages. A second about 7 to 11 cycle PCR used barcoded and J-beta primers. MiXCR was run by TCRdb on the 5' RACE reads, yielding one entry per CDR3 protein. The sample has about 1.1 million distinct CDR3 sequences; 30% to 40% are singletons. Material: blood. These TCRs come from a man younger than 30 in good health.

J is TRBJ2-6 and V is TRBV4-3; maybe TRBD1 (6 bases). V lost 1 base, J lost 3 bases, and 10 bases lay in between. From germline, CDR1 is LGHNA and CDR2 YSLEER. This CDR3 is built from 16 residues. The chain's CDR3 is CASSQAGVDGANVLTF. In DNA, the CDR3 is TGCGCCAGCAGCCAAGCAGGGGTAGATGGGGCCAACGTCCTGACTTTC.

This clonotype has a handful of counts. The rearrangement uses TRBV4-3 and TRBJ1-2; a weak D match, TRBD1 (6 bases). The CDR3 extends over 16 amino acids. V was pared by 0 bases and J by 6 bases, with 17 bases between. Germline V gene data show CDR1 as LGHNA and CDR2 as YSLEER. The DNA for the CDR3 is TGCGCCAGCAGCCAAGATTGGGCCATGGGGGGCGATGGCTACACCTTC. Protein sequence: CASSQDWAMGGDGYTF.

This clonotype has a handful of counts. The rearrangement links TRBV28 to TRBJ2-5; a weak D match, TRBD2 (5 bases). CDR1 is MDHEN and CDR2 is SYDVKM in the germline V gene. V gave up 5 bases and J gave up 2 bases, with 15 bases separating them. The CDR3 consists of 15 residues. CDR3 amino acids: CASSGRGFKQETQYF. In DNA, the CDR3 is TGTGCCAGCAGTGGGAGAGGGTTTAAGCAAGAGACCCAGTACTTC.

In its sample, this clonotype was seen once. The CDR3 here is CASSPLAGSDEKLFF. As DNA, the CDR3 is TGTGCCAGCTCACCATTAGCTGGGTCTGATGAAAAACTGTTTTTT. The gene calls are TRBV18 and TRBJ1-4; D is undetermined. Between the trimmed V and J ends, which lost 2 bases and 6 bases, there was a span of 13 bases. CDR3 length: 15 residues. Germline CDR1 reads KGHSH; CDR2 reads LQKENI.

V usage is TRBV20-1 and J usage is TRBJ1-1; possible D gene TRBD1, 6 bases. Germline V gene lookup returns CDR1 DFQATT and CDR2 SNEGSKA (reference sequence). This CDR3 contains 15 residues. V was trimmed by 5 bases and J by 4 bases, leaving 20 bases between them. This CDR3 reads CSAFPFGQGTTEAFF. The CDR3 bases are TGCAGTGCTTTCCCCTTCGGGCAGGGGACCACTGAAGCTTTCTTT.

This clonotype was recorded a few times. The J gene is TRBJ2-1, the V gene TRBV11-1; a possible D gene is TRBD2 (7 bases). CDR1 is SGHAT, CDR2 FQDESV, per germline (reference sequence). Between the trimmed V and J ends, which lost 6 bases and 8 bases, there was a span of 11 bases. The CDR3 covers 12 residues. The CDR3 sequence is CASSSGGDEQFF. The CDR3 nucleotides are TGTGCCAGCAGTTCGGGGGGCGATGAGCAGTTCTTC.

The chain combines TRBV12-5 with TRBJ2-1; D may be TRBD1 (6 bases). This CDR3 comprises 15 residues. Germline CDR1 reads LGHNT; CDR2 reads FRNRAP. V shed 0 bases and J shed 13 bases, with 19 bases lying between them. The CDR3 DNA is TGTGCTAGTGGTTTGGTACTAGGCGGAAGGGGGACCCAGTTCTTC. This sequence encodes CASGLVLGGRGTQFF.

This clonotype occurred a few times. Relative to the germline gene, one junction end is altered; a read error may explain this. The chain joins TRBV20-1 to TRBJ1-5, with a possible D match to TRBD1 (5 bases). This CDR3 spans 16 amino acids. Germline V CDR1 and CDR2: DFQATT, SNEGSKA (reference sequence). This CDR3 reads CSAAQVGGLLNQPQHF. Here the CDR3 DNA reads TGCAGTGCAGCTCAGGTTGGGGGTCTCCTAAATCAGCCTCAGCATTTT.

The chain uses TRBV5-1 and TRBJ1-2, with D possibly matching TRBD1 (5 bases). CDR1 is SGHRS and CDR2 is YFSETQ in the germline V gene. The CDR3 is 15 amino acids. The V and J ends lost 0 bases and 2 bases respectively, with 11 bases between them. The DNA of the CDR3 is TGCGCCAGCAGCTTGGACGGGACCGAAAACTATGGCTACACCTTC. This sequence encodes CASSLDGTENYGYTF.

In this sample, this clonotype turned up a few times. The gene calls are TRBV20-1 and TRBJ1-4, with TRBD1 identical over 8 bases. There are 15 residues in the CDR3. The germline CDR1 and CDR2 sequences are DFQATT and SNEGSKA (reference sequence). The J segment lost 4 bases and the V segment lost 5 bases, leaving 9 bases of the junction unmatched. This CDR3 reads CSAQPTGGYNEKLFF. The CDR3 DNA follows: TGCAGTGCTCAACCAACAGGGGGGTATAATGAAAAACTGTTTTTT.

About this clonotype itself: An end of the junction does not agree with germline; a read error may underlie this. The CDR3 DNA is TGCGCCAGCAGCCAATTTGAGGGCCAGTCCTACGGGCAGTACTTC. Residues: CASSQFEGQSYGQYF. The J gene is TRBJ2-7, the V gene TRBV4-3, with D tentatively TRBD2 (5 bases). Germline V gives CDR1 LGHNA, CDR2 YSLEER. The CDR3 runs 15 residues.

The J gene is TRBJ1-5, the V gene TRBV19; D is ambiguous. The CDR3 spans 13 residues. CDR1 LNHDA and CDR2 SQIVND come from the germline V gene (reference sequence). Trimming removed 2 bases from V and 4 bases from J, with 6 bases in between. The CDR3 nucleotides are TGTGCCAGTAGTATATCCGTGAATCAGCCCCAGCATTTT. It is translated as CASSISVNQPQHF.

The genes are TRBV7-2 and TRBJ1-1; D ambiguous. The CDR3 spans 13 residues. The germline V gene has CDR1 SGHTA and CDR2 FQGNSA. Trimming removed 5 bases at V and 6 bases at J, with 13 bases between. The CDR3 DNA reads as TGTGCCAGCAGCCCCGCCCGGTCTGCTGAAGCTTTCTTT. Protein product: CASSPARSAEAFF.

The chain recombines TRBV7-2 with TRBJ1-4, with 10 bases lining up with TRBD1. The CDR3 length is 15 residues. CDR1 and CDR2 (germline): SGHTA, FQGNSA. V was clipped by 5 bases and J by 7 bases; unmatched bases: 7. This CDR3 reads CASSLTGGVGEKLFF. The CDR3 DNA reads TGTGCCAGCAGCCTGACAGGGGGCGTGGGTGAAAAACTGTTTTTT.

This clonotype was seen at least ten times. CDR3 bases: TGTGCCAGCAGGTCGACGGCCTATGGCTACACCTTC. Residues: CASRSTAYGYTF. The chain joins TRBV25-1 to TRBJ1-2; no clear D gene. Trimming left V 6 bases short and J 4 bases short, with 9 bases between. Germline CDR1 and CDR2: MGHDK and SYGVNS. This CDR3 contains 12 residues.

This chain connects TRBV4-1 to TRBJ1-2; D might be TRBD1 (6 bases). Per germline, CDR1 MGHRA and CDR2 YSYEKL. The V gene lost 1 base and the J gene lost 6 bases, with 18 bases spanning the gap. The CDR3 covers 16 residues. The CDR3 here is CASSQVAPGAPDGYTF. The CDR3 DNA sequence: TGCGCCAGCAGCCAAGTAGCTCCAGGGGCTCCCGATGGCTACACCTTC.

This rearrangement joins TRBV20-1 to TRBJ2-1, with 7 bases that match TRBD1. The assigned J gene may be wrong: the sequence end matches TRBJ2-7 better. The CDR3 length is 15 residues. The germline gives CDR1 DFQATT, CDR2 SNEGSKA (reference sequence). In DNA form, the CDR3 reads TGCAGTGCCCCTGTAGGGGGCTCGATTTACAATGAGCAGTACTTC. Amino acid sequence: CSAPVGGSIYNEQYF.

This chain connects TRBV29-1 to TRBJ1-2; weak D call: TRBD1 (5 bases). Germline values: CDR1 SQVTM, CDR2 ANQGSEA. V lost 4 bases and J lost 6, with 18 bases in between. This CDR3 has 14 residues. The CDR3 DNA follows: TGCAGCGTTGTACTCTGGAGGGGCGTTGATGGCTACACCTTC. Translating gives CSVVLWRGVDGYTF.

V and J are TRBV18 and TRBJ1-2; D not resolved. Trimming removed 6 bases from V and 3 bases from J, with 14 bases in between. Per germline, CDR1 KGHSH and CDR2 LQKENI. This CDR3 is 14 amino acids long. The CDR3 spells CASSSALFDYGYTF. In DNA form, the CDR3 reads TGTGCCAGCTCCTCAGCACTATTTGACTATGGCTACACCTTC.

In its sample, this clonotype was seen a few times. The rearrangement links TRBV10-3 to TRBJ1-2, with a weak D call TRBD1 (5 bases). Between the trimmed V and J ends, which lost 4 bases and 0 bases, there was a span of 9 bases. This CDR3 comprises 14 residues. Germline-derived CDR1 and CDR2 are ENHRY and SYGVKD. CDR3 DNA: TGTGCCATCAGTGGACAGAACTCTAACTATGGCTACACCTTC. It codes for CAISGQNSNYGYTF.

This clonotype was seen only a few times. The V and J genes are TRBV20-1 and TRBJ2-3; D may match TRBD1 or TRBD2 (5 bases each). The germline V gene has CDR1 DFQATT and CDR2 SNEGSKA (reference sequence). The ends were cut back, 4 bases at V and 6 bases at J, with 20 bases in the middle. The CDR3 totals 15 residues. CDR3 sequence (DNA): TGCAGTGCTACGTACGAGGGGTTTTTATTCGATACGCAGTATTTT. This translates into CSATYEGFLFDTQYF.